Sequencing of this T cell receptor beta chain was carried out in a study of cytomegalovirus exposure and HLA in healthy donors. The PCR was carried out with 60 Vbeta primers and 13 Jbeta primers. Data came from immunoSEQ multiplex PCR; TCRdb stores just in-frame clones and leaves some out. In the table there are 95,000 to 150,000 clones, around 79% of which are singletons. The germline gives CDR1 MNHEY, CDR2 SMNVEV (reference sequence). V lost 6 bases to trimming and J lost 2 bases; unmatched junction nucleotides: 4. The length of the CDR3 is 15 residues. Sequenced sample: PBMCs. V and J are TRBV27 and TRBJ2-1; TRBD1 matches 10 bases. The clonotype comes from a woman between 35 and 50 years old in good health and CMV-seronegative. The CDR3 nucleotides are TGTGCCAGCAGACGTGACAGGGGGCCCTACAATGAGCAGTTCTTC. Translating it yields CASRRDRGPYNEQFF.